The rows below give T cell receptor beta chains drawn from one sample of a study of OX40 agonist ivuxolimab in advanced cancers. TCRdb's table, derived via immunoSEQ multiplex PCR, lists solely in-frame clones and lacks some. This sample yields approximately 47,000 clones, of which around nine tenths are seen a single time; 7.8% belongs to the top ten. The sequences come from CD4+ or CD8+ T cells sorted from blood, collected in a trial of the OX40 agonist ivuxolimab. The source is an adult with an advanced solid tumor such as melanoma, head and neck, liver or kidney cancer. Each CDR3 is given with its conserved first and last residue. The D gene is left open where the match is weak. Where a row states a size, it is once, few, many or the class of an expanded clone; other rows omit it.

CDR3aa,CDR3nt,d_gene,abundance,v_gene,j_gene
CASSPGTSFTGELFF,TGCGCCAGCAGCCCCGGGACTAGCTTTACCGGGGAGCTGTTTTTT,TRBD2,-,TRBV5-1,TRBJ2-2
CASRPGSNYGYTF,TGTGCCAGCAGGCCCGGTTCTAACTATGGCTACACCTTC,-,once,TRBV28,TRBJ1-2
CASSQDREDSPLHF,TGTGCCAGCAGCCAAGACAGGGAGGATTCACCCCTCCACTTT,-,-,TRBV4-2,TRBJ1-6
CASSLLSTQYF,TGTGCCAGCAGCTTATTGTCGACCCAGTACTTC,-,-,TRBV7-9,TRBJ2-5
CASSRFDREYGYTF,TGTGCCAGCAGTAGATTCGACAGGGAGTATGGCTACACCTTC,TRBD1,once,TRBV5-4,TRBJ1-2
CASSTKLAAGKNNEQFF,TGTGCCAGCAGTACGAAATTAGCGGCAGGGAAGAACAATGAGCAGTTCTTC,-,-,TRBV28,TRBJ2-1
CASQDRGLETQYF,TGTGCCTCCCAGGACAGGGGGCTAGAGACCCAGTACTTC,TRBD1,-,TRBV19,TRBJ2-5
CASREEYLHEQYF,TGTGCCAGCAGGGAGGAGTACCTTCACGAGCAGTACTTC,-,-,TRBV6-1,TRBJ2-7
CAWSVGDSNEKLFF,TGTGCCTGGAGTGTAGGGGACAGTAATGAAAAACTGTTTTTT,TRBD1,-,TRBV30,TRBJ1-4
CASGDRNNYGYTF,TGTGCCAGTGGGGACAGGAACAACTATGGCTACACCTTC,TRBD1,-,TRBV19,TRBJ1-2
CATGGLAGDNEQFF,TGTGCCACGGGGGGACTAGCGGGAGATAATGAGCAGTTCTTC,TRBD2,-,TRBV19,TRBJ2-1
CASSIVKDAYEQYF,TGTGCCAGTAGTATAGTAAAGGACGCCTACGAGCAGTACTTC,-,once,TRBV19,TRBJ2-7
CASSPFRGLDEKLFF,TGTGCCAGCTCACCATTTCGGGGATTGGATGAAAAACTGTTTTTT,-,-,TRBV18,TRBJ1-4
CASSSIKPSSYNEQFF,TGTGCCAGCAGCTCGATTAAACCCAGCTCCTACAATGAGCAGTTCTTC,-,-,TRBV11-2,TRBJ2-1
CASSRVLGLAYQHSYEQYF,TGTGCCAGCTCACGGGTCTTGGGACTAGCGTACCAACACTCCTACGAGCAGTACTTC,TRBD2,-,TRBV18,TRBJ2-7
CASSSTSGYYNEQFF,TGTGCCAGCAGCTCGACTAGCGGGTACTACAATGAGCAGTTCTTC,TRBD2,once,TRBV5-5,TRBJ2-1
CASSSLGSGANVLTF,TGTGCCAGCAGTTCCCTAGGCTCTGGGGCCAACGTCCTGACTTTC,-,-,TRBV6-5,TRBJ2-6